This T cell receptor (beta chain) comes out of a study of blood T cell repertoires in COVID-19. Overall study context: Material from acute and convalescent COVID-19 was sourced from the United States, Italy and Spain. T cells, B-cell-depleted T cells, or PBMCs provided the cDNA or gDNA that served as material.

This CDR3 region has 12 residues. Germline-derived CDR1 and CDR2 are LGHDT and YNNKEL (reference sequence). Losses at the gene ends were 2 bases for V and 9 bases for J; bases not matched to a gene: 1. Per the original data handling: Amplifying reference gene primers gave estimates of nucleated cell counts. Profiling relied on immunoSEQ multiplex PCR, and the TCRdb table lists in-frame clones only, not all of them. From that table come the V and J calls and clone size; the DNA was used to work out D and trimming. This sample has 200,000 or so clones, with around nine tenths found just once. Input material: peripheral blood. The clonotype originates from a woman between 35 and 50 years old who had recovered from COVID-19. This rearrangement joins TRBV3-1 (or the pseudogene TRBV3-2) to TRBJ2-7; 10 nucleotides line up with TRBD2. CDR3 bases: TGTGCCAGCAGCCAAACTAGCGGGACGCAGTACTTC. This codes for CASSQTSGTQYF.